The entry below describes one TCR beta chain. Produced via immunoSEQ multiplex PCR; TCRdb's table is partial and in-frame only. Of under 65,000 clones listed, about nine tenths are singletons. The CDR3 is made up of 16 amino acids. From germline, CDR1 is MDHEN and CDR2 SYDVKM. V was trimmed by 1 base and J by 2 bases, leaving 13 bases between them. The data were obtained in a study of blood T cell repertoires in COVID-19. The chain has TRBV28 and TRBJ2-3, with a tentative D call TRBD1 (6 bases). Sample: peripheral blood. This receptor was taken from a man aged 55-75 years with acute or convalescent COVID-19. The CDR3 spells CASSLFEGVNTDTQYF. The CDR3 bases are TGTGCCAGCAGTTTATTCGAGGGGGTGAACACAGATACGCAGTATTTT.